The 29 T cell receptor beta chains presented below share a single source sample, sequenced in a study of TIL therapy for anti-PD-1-resistant metastatic lung cancer (dated by TCRdb to the early 2020s). Interpreted using the paper, the time point label stands for: pre-treatment sample, taken before nivolumab and TIL therapy. The immunoSEQ v3 hsTCRB kit was used to amplify TCR beta CDR3 regions from genomic DNA through bias-controlled multiplex PCR. Imported from immuneACCESS, the table was reduced by TCRdb to in-frame sequences with V and J called. These copies leave out some clones; in studies compared against another copy, an unresolved V gene accounts for under half, and the cause of the remainder is not known. The table for this sample lists about 44,000 clones; 70% to 85% of them were counted only once. The ten largest clones represent approximately 15% of the sample. The sequenced sample was blood, obtained at baseline. The receptors stem from a man between 70 and 80 years old with non-small cell lung cancer.

The V gene is TRBV11-2, the J gene TRBJ2-1; TRBD2 aligns across 10 bases. CDR3 length: 18 residues. With 5 bases clipped from V and 4 bases from J, the junction kept 14 bases outside the gene matches. Per the germline V gene, CDR1 is SGHAT and CDR2 is FQNNGV. CDR3: CASSAPLRLAGDYNEQFF. The CDR3, as DNA: TGTGCCAGCAGCGCACCCCTCCGCCTAGCGGGGGATTACAATGAGCAGTTCTTC.

This sequence joins TRBV2 and TRBJ2-7; unclear D gene. The CDR3 runs to 13 residues. The V gene's germline CDR1 is SNHLY and CDR2 FYNNEI. The ends were cut back, 1 base at V and 5 bases at J, with 9 bases in the middle. CDR3: CASSEEKGHEQYF. As DNA, the CDR3 is TGTGCCAGCAGTGAAGAAAAGGGTCACGAGCAGTACTTC.

Only one count was recorded for this clone. The chain is built from TRBV4-1 and TRBJ2-7, with D perhaps matching TRBD2 (6 bases). The germline V gene has CDR1 MGHRA and CDR2 YSYEKL. V lost 1 base and J lost 4, with 17 bases in between. The CDR3 is 16 amino acids. The CDR3 spells CASSQGDSRDLYEQYF. CDR3 in DNA: TGCGCCAGCAGCCAAGGTGATTCGCGGGACCTATACGAGCAGTACTTC.

The CDR3: CASRVDNEQFF. CDR3 in DNA: TGTGCCAGCAGGGTAGACAATGAGCAGTTCTTC. The chain has TRBV28 and TRBJ2-1; D is uncertain. The CDR3 contains 11 residues. The V end was cut by 6 bases, the J end by 5 bases, with 5 bases between. The germline gives CDR1 MDHEN, CDR2 SYDVKM.

The chain carries TRBV28 and TRBJ1-2; 9 positions agree with TRBD1. Germline CDR1 is MDHEN and CDR2 is SYDVKM. This CDR3 contains 15 residues. The junction had 9 bases not matched to a gene; V was cut back by 2 bases and J by 8 bases. The CDR3 nucleotides are TGTGCCAGCAGTTTACCTAGGGGACAGGGAAGGGGCTACACCTTC. It specifies CASSLPRGQGRGYTF.

Here the CDR3 reads CASSSLGYEQYF. DNA of the CDR3: TGTGCCAGCAGCTCGCTCGGCTACGAGCAGTACTTC. The genes are TRBV7-2 and TRBJ2-7; D uncertain. With 4 bases removed from V and 3 bases from J, the gap between germline ends came to 7 bases. This CDR3 spans 12 amino acids. Per the germline V gene, CDR1 is SGHTA and CDR2 is FQGNSA.

The rearrangement joins TRBV6-6 to TRBJ2-2; 9 bases align to TRBD2. The ends lost 6 bases at V and 6 bases at J; junction bases unmatched: 8. Germline lookup yields CDR1 MNHNY and CDR2 SVGAGI (reference sequence). This CDR3 has 15 amino acids. CDR3 sequence: CASRPGLAIPGELFF. CDR3 in DNA: TGTGCCAGCAGACCGGGACTAGCTATTCCCGGGGAGCTGTTTTTT.

The chain uses TRBV6-6 and TRBJ2-3; D unclear. Germline CDR1 and CDR2: MNHNY and SVGAGI (reference sequence). Trimming stripped 8 bases from V and 4 bases from J, with 7 bases between. The CDR3 sequence is 11 residues long. The CDR3 DNA reads as TGTGCCAGCTTAAGATCAGATACGCAGTATTTT. This sequence encodes CASLRSDTQYF.

J is TRBJ2-2 and V is TRBV5-1; TRBD2 matches 7 bases. The CDR3 runs 15 residues. The trim removed 4 bases at V and 7 bases at J, leaving 10 bases unmatched. Germline V gives CDR1 SGHRS, CDR2 YFSETQ. The CDR3: CASSPDGEGSGELFF. Here the CDR3 DNA reads TGCGCCAGCAGCCCGGATGGGGAGGGAAGCGGGGAGCTGTTTTTT.

In its sample, this clone was seen a few times. This chain links TRBV28 with TRBJ1-1; D remains unclear. Germline V lookup: CDR1 MDHEN, CDR2 SYDVKM. The CDR3 runs 13 residues. Trimming stripped 1 base from V and 3 bases from J, with 6 bases between. CDR3 sequence reads: CASSLLVDTEAFF. The CDR3 DNA reads as TGTGCCAGCAGTTTATTAGTGGACACTGAAGCTTTCTTT.

J is TRBJ2-1 and V is TRBV30, with 9 positions matching TRBD2. The CDR3 has 14 amino acids. CDR1 GTSNPN and CDR2 SVGIG come from the germline V gene (reference sequence). Unmatched junction bases numbered 10, after V lost 3 bases and J lost 10 bases. The CDR3 DNA sequence: TGTGCCTGGAGAAAGAGCGGGAGGCCGGGGGAGCAGTTCTTC. It encodes CAWRKSGRPGEQFF.

CDR3: CASSFAATSNYGYTF. The CDR3 DNA is TGTGCCAGCAGTTTTGCAGCCACCTCTAACTATGGCTACACCTTC. The chain carries TRBV28 and TRBJ1-2; no clear D gene. Germline V gives CDR1 MDHEN, CDR2 SYDVKM. With 3 bases removed from V and 0 bases from J, the gap between germline ends came to 11 bases. The CDR3 runs to 15 residues.

This chain uses TRBV14 with TRBJ2-3; D not certain. Germline CDR1 reads SGHDN; CDR2 reads FVKESK. This CDR3 has 16 amino acids. V was pared by 0 bases and J by 0 bases, with 10 bases between. The CDR3 region has the DNA TGTGCCAGCAGCCAAGATCCTGGGGTCAGCACAGATACGCAGTATTTT. The encoded protein is CASSQDPGVSTDTQYF.

The V call is TRBV27, the J call TRBJ1-1; no definite D call. CDR3 size: 15 residues. V was pared by 5 bases and J by 5 bases, with 18 bases between. Germline-derived CDR1 and CDR2 are MNHEY and SMNVEV (reference sequence). In nucleotides, the CDR3 is TGTGCCAGCAGTCCCTCACACATTTTGGCAACTGAAGCTTTCTTT. This codes for CASSPSHILATEAFF.

This clone was seen more than once but under ten times. The V call is TRBV29-1, the J call TRBJ1-1, with 8 bases matching TRBD1. Trimming took 6 bases from V and 6 from J; bases not matched to a gene: 9. Germline values: CDR1 SQVTM, CDR2 ANQGSEA. CDR3 size: 13 residues. The CDR3 sequence: CSVPQGGLAEAFF. The CDR3, as DNA: TGCAGCGTGCCACAGGGGGGGCTAGCTGAAGCTTTCTTT.

The chain recombines TRBV18 with TRBJ1-5; D is unclear. V lost 0 bases and J 0 bases, leaving 9 bases between the germline ends. This CDR3 has 16 residues. Germline V gene sequence: CDR1 KGHSH, CDR2 LQKENI. For the CDR3, the DNA is TGTGCCAGCTCACCACCGTCAACCTCTAGCAATCAGCCCCAGCATTTT. Amino acid sequence: CASSPPSTSSNQPQHF.

The CDR3 DNA is TGTGCCATCGCGCCGGGACTAAGGTCCTACAATGAGCAGTTCTTC. It codes for CAIAPGLRSYNEQFF. The chain recombines TRBV6-1 with TRBJ2-1, with TRBD2 matching 7 bases. V lost 10 bases to trimming and J lost 1 base; unmatched junction nucleotides: 10. Germline lookup yields CDR1 MNHNS and CDR2 SASEGT. The CDR3 covers 15 residues.

This clone has only one observation. The chain uses TRBV5-1 and TRBJ2-1; the match to TRBD1 covers 9 bases. From germline, CDR1 is SGHRS and CDR2 YFSETQ. After removal of 1 base from V and 1 base from J, the junction contained 3 bases not matched to a gene. CDR3 length: 16 amino acids. CDR3 protein: CASSLSGTGSYNEQFF. The CDR3 DNA reads TGCGCCAGCAGCTTGTCAGGGACAGGGTCCTACAATGAGCAGTTCTTC.

The V gene is TRBV27, the J gene TRBJ2-1, with TRBD1 identical over 8 bases. Germline-derived CDR1 and CDR2 are MNHEY and SMNVEV (reference sequence). Unmatched junction bases numbered 9, after V lost 1 base and J lost 7 bases. This CDR3 has 16 residues. The CDR3 nucleotides read TGTGCCAGCAGTTTATGGGCAGGGGGCGCTTGGAATGAGCAGTTCTTC. Amino acids: CASSLWAGGAWNEQFF.

The rearrangement links TRBV18 to TRBJ1-1, with D perhaps TRBD1 (5 bases). CDR1 and CDR2 (germline): KGHSH, LQKENI. The CDR3 runs 13 residues. Trimming pared 3 bases from V and 4 bases from J, leaving 9 bases between. The CDR3 DNA reads as TGTGCCAGCTCACCCGCAGGGCGCACTGAAGCTTTCTTT. It translates to CASSPAGRTEAFF.

This clone was counted only a few times. This rearrangement joins TRBV15 to TRBJ2-7, with D maybe TRBD2 (6 bases). The V end lost 3 bases, the J end lost 4 bases, and 7 bases lay between the germline ends. Looked up from germline, CDR1 is LNHNV and CDR2 is YYDKDF (reference sequence). The CDR3 extends over 12 amino acids. The CDR3 reads CATSRGGYEQYF. The CDR3 DNA reads as TGTGCCACCAGCAGGGGGGGTTACGAGCAGTACTTC.

The rearrangement joins TRBV7-2 to TRBJ2-5, with D maybe TRBD2 (5 bases). CDR3 length: 14 residues. The germline CDR1 and CDR2 sequences are SGHTA and FQGNSA. V lost 3 bases and J lost 5, with 13 bases in between. CDR3 DNA sequence: TGTGCCAGCAGCTTGAGTCGCCCGGGGGAGACCCAGTACTTC. Translating gives CASSLSRPGETQYF.

The gene calls are TRBV27 and TRBJ1-5; D not resolved. The CDR3 has 15 amino acids. Germline-derived CDR1 and CDR2 are MNHEY and SMNVEV (reference sequence). V dropped 3 bases and J dropped 0 bases, with 9 bases sitting between them. The CDR3 protein is CASSLTSYSNQPQHF. In DNA form, the CDR3 reads TGTGCCAGCAGTTTGACCAGTTATAGCAATCAGCCCCAGCATTTT.

This clone was recorded a few times. The rearrangement joins TRBV9 to TRBJ2-1, with 13 bases aligning to TRBD2. Trimming cost V 3 bases and J 9 bases; bases outside gene matches: 6. Germline assignment: CDR1 SGDLS and CDR2 YYNGEE. The CDR3 spans 15 residues. CDR3 sequence (DNA): TGTGCCAGCAGCGCCTCAGGACTAGCGGGAGCTGAGCAGTTCTTC. Translating gives CASSASGLAGAEQFF. The variable domain in full, completed from reference TRBV9 and TRBJ2-1, reads DSGVTQTPKHLITATGQRVTLRCSPRSGDLSVYWYQQSLDQGLQFLIQYYNGEERAKGNILERFSAQQFPDLHSELNLSSLELGDSALYFCASSASGLAGAEQFFGPGTRLTVL.

The V call is TRBV18, the J call TRBJ2-3; D is possibly TRBD2 (5 bases). The CDR3 consists of 15 residues. Trimming took off 2 bases at V and 1 base at J, with 10 bases between the two ends. CDR1 is KGHSH, CDR2 LQKENI, per germline. This chain's CDR3 is CASSPLEVRTDTQYF. For the CDR3, the DNA is TGTGCCAGCTCACCATTGGAGGTCCGCACAGATACGCAGTATTTT.

The rearrangement joins TRBV7-9 to TRBJ2-2; 9 bases match TRBD2. CDR3 length: 16 amino acids. Germline CDR1 is SEHNR and CDR2 is FQNEAQ (reference sequence). Trimming at V came to 3 bases and at J to 7 bases, leaving 9 bases not matched to a gene. CDR3 residues: CASSFYSSGTYGELFF. The CDR3 nucleotides read TGTGCCAGCAGCTTCTATTCTAGCGGGACTTACGGGGAGCTGTTTTTT.

The chain joins TRBV4-3 to TRBJ2-2; the match to TRBD1 covers 8 bases. J lost 3 bases, V lost 9 bases, and 9 bases had no gene match. Germline V gene sequence: CDR1 LGHNA, CDR2 YSLEER. This CDR3 comprises 15 residues. This chain's CDR3 is CASVRLDRDTGELFF. As DNA, the CDR3 is TGCGCCAGTGTAAGATTGGACAGGGACACCGGGGAGCTGTTTTTT.

V usage is TRBV5-4 and J usage is TRBJ2-5, with D perhaps TRBD2 (5 bases). The V gene's germline CDR1 is SGHNT and CDR2 YYREEE (reference sequence). Trimming pared 9 bases from V and 1 base from J, leaving 13 bases between. This CDR3 has 13 amino acids. CDR3 in amino acids: CATTSGTQETQYF. In nucleotides, the CDR3 is TGTGCCACTACCTCGGGAACCCAAGAGACCCAGTACTTC.

The J gene is TRBJ2-7, the V gene TRBV5-5, with a tentative D call TRBD1 (7 bases). CDR1 and CDR2 (germline): SGHKS, YYEKEE (reference sequence). V was cut by 2 bases and J by 6 bases, with 12 bases left in between. The CDR3 is 13 amino acids. CDR3 loop: CASSLTQGGEQYF. The CDR3 nucleotides read TGTGCCAGCAGCTTAACTCAGGGGGGCGAGCAGTACTTC.